Listed below are T cell receptor beta chains from one sample, sequenced in a study of blood T cell repertoires in COVID-19. Generated by immunoSEQ multiplex PCR, the TCRdb table keeps only in-frame clones and is missing some. The data hold about 270,000 clones, with roughly 84% observed a single time. Sequenced material: peripheral blood. The receptors were gathered from a young woman with acute or convalescent COVID-19. The conserved cysteine and the conserved F or W are not part of the CDR3 here.

TRBV27,ASRRAGWGNEKLF
TRBV14,ASSQVWGSGTLRFEQY
TRBV25-1,ASSEFQTSGYT
TRBV2,ASTTGTAENNEQF
TRBV7-2,ASQQGLAEYNEQF
TRBV5-4,ASSGGLATSYEQY
TRBV13,ATTTSGTYNEQF
TRBV5-6,ASSKLGYNEQF
TRBV30,AWSRGRGFSGANVLT
TRBV11-2,ASSLGSGLYGYT
TRBV19,ASSMGGAGTYEQY
TRBV5-4,ASSLGVREAF